A selection of T cell receptor beta chains follows, all from one sample in a study of CD8 T cells in Susac syndrome. TCRdb redid the calling of the immunoSEQ multiplex PCR reads with MiXCR, one entry per CDR3 protein. The table lists about 140,000 distinct CDR3 sequences, approximately 95% of them singletons, with around 0.11% in the top ten. Sequenced: CD4+ T cells from PBMCs. Source of these receptors: a human donor with multiple sclerosis. Each CDR3 is given without its conserved first and last residue. The order of the fields is V gene, J gene, CDR3 protein.

TRBV3-1	TRBJ2-7	ASSRNGQLYEQY
TRBV20-1	TRBJ1-1	SARVAGQSLGLEAF
TRBV29-1	TRBJ1-1	SVEVGPNTEAF
TRBV9	TRBJ1-2	ASSVGGFGYT
TRBV7-9	TRBJ2-5	ASSFYSGSQETQY
TRBV27	TRBJ2-7	ASRSSLGSRSSYEQY
TRBV4-1	TRBJ1-1	ASSQTRAEPEAF
TRBV20-1	TRBJ2-7	SARSLAAPYEQY
TRBV18	TRBJ1-5	ASSPFGKNSNQPQH
TRBV24-1	TRBJ2-1	ATSASGREAGSYNEQF
TRBV20-1	TRBJ1-5	SARVGAVNSNQPQH
TRBV3-1	TRBJ2-1	ASSQANEQF
TRBV19	TRBJ1-4	ASRQGRQDEKLF
TRBV5-1	TRBJ1-2	ASSSGQGTGYT
TRBV20-1	TRBJ2-7	SARAETAYEQY
TRBV12-3/TRBV12-4	TRBJ1-1	ASSPRRPEAF
TRBV30	TRBJ2-3	AWNMGQGAHTDTQY
TRBV3-1	TRBJ2-1	ASSHTNSLRGNEQF
TRBV12-3/TRBV12-4	TRBJ2-5	ASRHKRRLLQETQY
TRBV9	TRBJ2-3	ASSPVGTGDTQY
TRBV12-3/TRBV12-4	TRBJ1-5	ASRVLDQPQH
TRBV12-3/TRBV12-4	TRBJ1-3	ASSLVFWGQIRNTIY
TRBV5-1	TRBJ2-7	ASSSGQPPGPRAYEQY
TRBV7-9	TRBJ1-2	ASSLAGYSYT
TRBV20-1	TRBJ1-2	SASGRQQGANGYT
TRBV29-1	TRBJ2-1	SVVADRYNEQF
TRBV2	TRBJ2-5	ASRTLAGQETQY
TRBV2	TRBJ2-3	ASSDGRYTDTQY
TRBV12-3/TRBV12-4	TRBJ1-1	ASSQTANTEAF
TRBV27	TRBJ2-4	ASGVLAEGNIQY
TRBV23-1	TRBJ1-3	ASSPQGPNSGNTIY
TRBV2	TRBJ2-5	ASSEITGRMETQY
TRBV30	TRBJ1-2	AWSVGQGHT
TRBV11-2	TRBJ2-5	ASSLGVLETQY
TRBV11-2	TRBJ2-7	ASSLSGGLTSYEQY
TRBV25-1	TRBJ2-7	ASSEWSLAGVSDEQY
TRBV7-2	TRBJ2-7	ASRKTQGYEQY
TRBV20-1	TRBJ2-7	SASHRGQNYEQY
TRBV29-1	TRBJ2-5	SVATGSQETQY
TRBV28	TRBJ2-5	ASSLSGVQTQY
TRBV9	TRBJ2-1	ASSVSLAATEQF
TRBV20-1	TRBJ1-4	SASQGAAEKLF
TRBV7-9	TRBJ2-1	ASSLGRDRGAHEQF
TRBV28	TRBJ1-5	ASSWTGEGNQPQH
TRBV6-2/TRBV6-3	TRBJ2-3	ASRDPTDTQY
TRBV10-3	TRBJ1-1	AISRTGVTEAF
TRBV6-2/TRBV6-3	TRBJ2-7	ASSLQGSNSYEQY
TRBV15	TRBJ2-5	ATSRDQMAQY
TRBV5-4	TRBJ2-7	ASMRRDRGFGEQY
TRBV3-1	TRBJ1-1	ASSQKGNTEAF
TRBV29-1	TRBJ2-5	SASTGGETQY
TRBV7-2	TRBJ2-3	ASSLGTSGRTDTQY
TRBV7-6	TRBJ1-6	ASSLGWQGSPLH
TRBV3-1	TRBJ2-1	ASSQARTIDEQF
TRBV3-1	TRBJ2-7	ASSQDFSAYEQY
TRBV4-1	TRBJ2-7	ASSQDLGTSGTTYEQY
TRBV4-1	TRBJ2-2	ASSQGPTGTGELF
TRBV28	TRBJ1-2	ASSSGGGYGYT
TRBV9	TRBJ1-1	ASTTRRGGRAF
TRBV20-1	TRBJ1-1	SAREPGRGDTEAF